The 15 T cell receptor beta chains below come from one sample, sequenced in a study of blood T cell repertoires in COVID-19. Sequenced by immunoSEQ multiplex PCR; TCRdb stores in-frame clones only, minus some. The data show about 260,000 clones, with roughly 88% seen just once and 0.7% held by the top ten. Specimen: peripheral blood. The origin of the receptors is a human donor in a cohort sampled during active COVID-19.

The chain couples TRBV25-1 to TRBJ1-2; D is unresolved. Germline values: CDR1 MGHDK, CDR2 SYGVNS. The length of the CDR3 is 14 residues. Trimming took 7 bases from V and 4 from J, leaving 16 bases between them. The CDR3 nucleotides read TGTGCCAGCACCCCAGGCCCCCAATCCTATGGCTACACCTTC. Protein: CASTPGPQSYGYTF.

This sequence joins TRBV7-6 and TRBJ1-1, with D possibly TRBD1 on 5 matching bases. The CDR3 loop spans 15 amino acids. V was cut by 1 base and J by 5 bases, with 14 bases left in between. Germline CDR1 SGHVS, CDR2 FNYEAQ. CDR3: CASSLVLGVGTEAFF. CDR3 bases: TGTGCCAGCAGCTTAGTTCTAGGGGTTGGGACTGAAGCTTTCTTT.

The V and J genes are TRBV9 and TRBJ1-5; 8 bases agree with TRBD1. Looked up from germline, CDR1 is SGDLS and CDR2 is YYNGEE. After removal of 3 bases from V and 7 bases from J, the junction contained 6 bases not matched to a gene. The CDR3 loop spans 14 amino acids. The CDR3 region is CASSEDRVGQPQHF. CDR3 coding DNA: TGTGCCAGCAGCGAGGACAGGGTAGGCCAGCCCCAGCATTTT.

CDR3 in amino acids: CASSPFGAGGVTEAFF. The CDR3 nucleotides are TGTGCCAGCTCACCGTTCGGGGCAGGGGGTGTCACTGAAGCTTTCTTT. The chain has TRBV18 and TRBJ1-1; the match to TRBD1 covers 7 bases. In germline, CDR1 is KGHSH, CDR2 LQKENI. The CDR3 extends over 16 amino acids. V was clipped by 3 bases and J by 4 bases; unmatched bases: 11.

This chain links TRBV13 with TRBJ1-2; the D is unclear. The CDR3 is 13 amino acids. V lost 0 bases to trimming and J lost 7 bases, with 9 bases between them. The germline CDR1 and CDR2 sequences are PRHDT and FYEKMQ (reference sequence). CDR3: CASSLGTNGGYTF. The CDR3 DNA is TGTGCCAGCAGCTTAGGGACTAACGGTGGCTACACCTTC. Variable domain in full (rest from reference TRBV13 and TRBJ1-2): AAGVIQSPRHLIKEKRETATLKCYPIPRHDTVYWYQQGPGQDPQFLISFYEKMQSDKGSIPDRFSAQQFSDYHSELNMSSLELGDSALYFCASSLGTNGGYTFGSGTRLTVV.

This chain joins TRBV6-5 and TRBJ1-4; D is perhaps TRBD1 (5 bases). Trimming pared 5 bases from V and 2 bases from J, leaving 12 bases between. Germline V CDR1 and CDR2: MNHEY, SVGAGI. The CDR3 is 15 amino acids. Here the CDR3 reads CASSPQGWTNEKLFF. CDR3 in DNA: TGTGCCAGCAGTCCCCAGGGTTGGACTAATGAAAAACTGTTTTTT.

The chain employs TRBV11-2 and TRBJ2-1, with 11 bases fitting TRBD2. CDR1 and CDR2 from the germline V gene are SGHAT and FQNNGV. The CDR3 has 16 amino acids. V shed 4 bases, J shed 2 bases, and the junction held 4 bases outside the gene matches. Written as DNA, the CDR3 is TGTGCCAGCAGCTCCGTAGCGGGAGGGACCTACAATGAGCAGTTCTTC. Translation: CASSSVAGGTYNEQFF. Complete variable domain (other parts from reference TRBV11-2 and TRBJ2-1): EAGVAQSPRYKIIEKRQSVAFWCNPISGHATLYWYQQILGQGPKLLIQFQNNGVVDDSQLPKDRFSAERLKGVDSTLKIQPAKLEDSAVYLCASSSVAGGTYNEQFFGPGTRLTVL.

The V gene is TRBV6-4, the J gene TRBJ2-3, with 11 bases that match TRBD2. The germline gives CDR1 MRHNA, CDR2 SNTAGT. The CDR3 runs 15 residues. After removal of 0 bases from V and 4 bases from J, the junction contained 0 bases not matched to a gene. The DNA for the CDR3 is TGTGCCAGCAGTGACTCTAGCGGGGGGGCAGATACGCAGTATTTT. Its translation is CASSDSSGGADTQYF.

The chain is built from TRBV19 and TRBJ2-7; 8 nucleotides agree with TRBD1. With V trimmed by 6 bases and J by 5 bases, 9 bases remained unmatched. The germline CDR1 and CDR2 sequences are LNHDA and SQIVND (reference sequence). The length of the CDR3 is 14 residues. The CDR3 here is CASSRQGTEHEQYF. For the CDR3, the DNA is TGTGCCAGTAGCAGACAGGGGACGGAGCACGAGCAGTACTTC. Full variable domain (outside the CDR3, taken from reference TRBV19 and TRBJ2-7): DGGITQSPKYLFRKEGQNVTLSCEQNLNHDAMYWYRQDPGQGLRLIYYSQIVNDFQKGDIAEGYSVSREKKESFPLTVTSAQKNPTAFYLCASSRQGTEHEQYFGPGTRLTVT.

The chain uses TRBV27 and TRBJ2-3; no firm D call. V shed 5 bases and J shed 2 bases, with 8 bases lying between them. Germline CDR1 reads MNHEY; CDR2 reads SMNVEV (reference sequence). The CDR3 is made up of 13 amino acids. The CDR3 sequence is CASSRDSTDTQYF. The CDR3 DNA reads TGTGCCAGCAGTCGAGATTCCACAGATACGCAGTATTTT.

This rearrangement joins TRBV5-4 to TRBJ2-5; D ambiguous. Germline V gives CDR1 SGHNT, CDR2 YYREEE (reference sequence). CDR3 length equals 15 residues. The germline V and J ends were trimmed by 1 base and 4 bases, with 14 bases remaining between them. CDR3 region: CASSLPPPSPETQYF. CDR3 in DNA: TGTGCCAGCAGCTTGCCCCCCCCGAGCCCAGAGACCCAGTACTTC. Full variable domain (remainder filled in from reference TRBV5-4 and TRBJ2-5): ETGVTQSPTHLIKTRGQQVTLRCSSQSGHNTVSWYQQALGQGPQFIFQYYREEENGRGNFPPRFSGLQFPNYSSELNVNALELDDSALYLCASSLPPPSPETQYFGPGTRLLVL.

This clone has only one observation. The chain recombines TRBV7-9 with TRBJ1-1, with TRBD1 as a possible D gene (5 bases). V dropped 3 bases and J dropped 6 bases, with 8 bases sitting between them. In germline, CDR1 is SEHNR, CDR2 FQNEAQ (reference sequence). The CDR3 length is 12 residues. For the CDR3, the DNA is TGTGCCAGCAGCTTCACAGGATCTGAAGCTTTCTTT. It translates to CASSFTGSEAFF.

The chain has TRBV9 and TRBJ2-5, with TRBD1 identical over 12 bases. Germline CDR1 reads SGDLS; CDR2 reads YYNGEE. CDR3 length: 16 amino acids. V was clipped by 3 bases and J by 4 bases; unmatched bases: 7. For the CDR3, the DNA is TGTGCCAGCAGCGGGCTGGGGGGACAGGGGGCAGAGACCCAGTACTTC. It translates to CASSGLGGQGAETQYF.

The chain is built from TRBV7-9 and TRBJ2-5, with 7 nucleotides matching TRBD1. V trimming: 6 bases; J trimming: 3 bases; junction bases outside the gene matches: 7. Per germline, CDR1 SEHNR and CDR2 FQNEAQ (reference sequence). CDR3 size: 14 residues. The CDR3 spells CASSRTQGEETQYF. CDR3 sequence (DNA): TGTGCCAGCAGTCGAACTCAGGGGGAAGAGACCCAGTACTTC.

The J gene is TRBJ1-2, the V gene TRBV19, with D hard to call. The V end lost 7 bases, the J end lost 7 bases, and 13 bases lay between the germline ends. CDR1 LNHDA and CDR2 SQIVND come from the germline V gene (reference sequence). CDR3 length: 12 residues. This CDR3 reads CASTAGYTGYTF. The CDR3 nucleotides read TGTGCCAGTACCGCCGGTTATACTGGCTACACCTTC. Supplemented by reference TRBV19 and TRBJ1-2, the full variable domain reads DGGITQSPKYLFRKEGQNVTLSCEQNLNHDAMYWYRQDPGQGLRLIYYSQIVNDFQKGDIAEGYSVSREKKESFPLTVTSAQKNPTAFYLCASTAGYTGYTFGSGTRLTVV.